This T cell receptor (beta chain) was observed in a study of cytomegalovirus exposure and HLA in healthy donors. The CDR3 has 16 amino acids. Germline V lookup: CDR1 SGHRS, CDR2 YFSETQ. V lost 0 bases, J lost 6 bases, and 17 bases lay in between. PCR employed 60 Vbeta and 13 Jbeta primers. Using immunoSEQ multiplex PCR, the repertoire was profiled, and TCRdb retains in-frame clones only, with some absent. The sample records 100,000 to 150,000 clones, roughly 15% being singletons. This clone was seen a handful of times. This chain joins TRBV5-1 and TRBJ2-3, with D perhaps matching TRBD1 (5 bases). The source is a female donor in good health and CMV-seropositive. Specimen: PBMCs. Written as DNA, the CDR3 is TGCGCCAGCAGCTTGGGGGGTGGGGCCAGCCCGGATACGCAGTATTTT. It specifies CASSLGGGASPDTQYF.